The rows below give T cell receptor beta chains drawn from one sample of a study of blood T cell repertoires in COVID-19. This table comes from immunoSEQ multiplex PCR, and its TCRdb copy is limited to in-frame clones, with some not included. The sample carries fewer than 250,000 clones, 70% to 90% recorded once. The sample taken for sequencing was peripheral blood. These receptors all stem from a human donor in a cohort sampled during active COVID-19. The CDR3 runs from the conserved cysteine through the conserved F or W. D genes are given only for firm matches. The listing skips clone size in some rows; elsewhere it reads once, few, many or a size class.

NA | TRBD1 | TRBJ1-4 | TRBV13 | CASSIAGTGGEKLFF | TGTGCCAGCAGCATAGCCGGGACAGGGGGTGAAAAACTGTTTTTT
NA | TRBD1 | TRBJ1-2 | TRBV5-1 | CASSSSTGIGGYTF | TGCGCCAGCAGCTCCTCGACAGGGATAGGGGGCTACACCTTC
NA | NA | TRBJ2-7 | TRBV5-1 | CASSKGGDEQYF | TGCGCCAGCAGCAAGGGAGGCGACGAGCAGTACTTC
NA | NA | TRBJ2-7 | TRBV11-2 | CASCQWGEDEQYF | TGTGCCAGCTGCCAGTGGGGGGAGGACGAGCAGTACTTC
NA | TRBD1 | TRBJ1-6 | TRBV7-9 | CASSRGQGGPYNSPLHF | TGTGCCAGCAGCCGGGGACAGGGGGGGCCGTATAATTCACCCCTCCACTTT
NA | TRBD1 | TRBJ2-7 | TRBV2 | CASTQDRVWPGEQYF | TGTGCCAGCACCCAGGACAGGGTTTGGCCTGGGGAGCAGTACTTC
NA | NA | TRBJ1-2 | TRBV6-5 | CASSKNRDGYTF | TGTGCCAGCAGTAAAAACAGGGACGGCTACACCTTC
NA | NA | TRBJ2-7 | TRBV7-9 | CASSPEQYF | TGTGCCAGCAGCCCGGAGCAGTACTTC
NA | NA | TRBJ2-2 | TRBV5-4 | CASSLGAPGNGELFF | TGTGCCAGCAGCTTGGGGGCCCCCGGTAACGGGGAGCTGTTTTTT
once | NA | TRBJ2-7 | TRBV19 | CASSARGAYEQYF | TGTGCCAGTAGTGCCAGGGGGGCCTACGAGCAGTACTTC
NA | NA | TRBJ2-7 | TRBV28 | CASSLYVLASHEQYF | TGTGCCAGCAGTTTATATGTTCTAGCATCCCACGAGCAGTACTTC
NA | NA | TRBJ1-1 | TRBV30 | CAWSGRGGNMNTEAFF | TGTGCCTGGAGTGGACGCGGAGGAAATATGAACACTGAAGCTTTCTTT
NA | NA | TRBJ1-6 | TRBV5-6 | CASSLQASHSPLHF | TGTGCCAGCAGCTTACAGGCATCCCATTCACCCCTCCACTTT
NA | NA | TRBJ2-1 | TRBV10-3 | CAVHPGQLALSVNYNEQFF | TGTGCCGTCCACCCCGGACAGCTTGCACTGAGCGTAAACTACAATGAGCAGTTCTTC
once | TRBD1 | TRBJ2-2 | TRBV5-1 | CASSWTGDTGELFF | TGCGCCAGCAGCTGGACAGGGGACACCGGGGAGCTGTTTTTT
once | NA | TRBJ1-5 | TRBV11-2 | CASSLDGSGSEPQHF | TGTGCCAGCAGCTTAGATGGGTCCGGGTCGGAGCCCCAGCATTTT
NA | TRBD1 | TRBJ2-2 | TRBV4-1 | CASSLTGGTTGELFF | TGCGCCAGCAGCCTCACAGGGGGAACGACCGGGGAGCTGTTTTTT
NA | NA | TRBJ2-3 | TRBV6-5 | CASRRTSDTQYF | TGTGCCAGCAGAAGGACATCAGATACGCAGTATTTT
once | TRBD2 | TRBJ2-5 | TRBV27 | CASSPWTSGQETQYF | TGTGCCAGCAGTCCGTGGACTAGCGGACAAGAGACCCAGTACTTC
once | NA | TRBJ1-6 | TRBV7-9 | CASSSLGGNNSPLHF | TGTGCCAGCAGCTCGCTCGGGGGTAATAATTCACCCCTCCACTTT
NA | NA | TRBJ2-2 | TRBV6-5 | CASSTDVAGELFF | TGTGCCAGCAGTACAGACGTTGCCGGGGAGCTGTTTTTT
NA | TRBD2 | TRBJ2-2 | TRBV18 | CASSSTSVTNTGELFF | TGTGCCAGCTCATCTACTAGCGTAACGAACACCGGGGAGCTGTTTTTT
NA | NA | TRBJ2-5 | TRBV20-1 | CSARVIETQYF | TGCAGTGCTAGAGTAATAGAGACCCAGTACTTC
NA | TRBD2 | TRBJ2-7 | TRBV12-3/TRBV12-4 | CASSPGGDEQYF | TGTGCCAGCAGTCCCGGGGGGGACGAGCAGTACTTC
NA | NA | TRBJ2-5 | TRBV4-3 | CASSQDRGAPETQYF | TGCGCCAGCAGCCAAGATCGGGGTGCGCCCGAGACCCAGTACTTC
NA | TRBD1 | TRBJ2-5 | TRBV27 | CASSSGTGEWGETQYF | TGTGCCAGCAGTTCAGGGACAGGGGAATGGGGAGAGACCCAGTACTTC
NA | NA | TRBJ1-6 | TRBV21-1 | CASSKRSRRTEFTLF | TGTGCCAGCAGCAAGAGAAGCCGGAGAACGGAATTCACTCTATTT
NA | NA | TRBJ1-1 | TRBV29-1 | CSVETGKRAFF | TGCAGCGTTGAAACGGGTAAACGGGCTTTCTTT
NA | NA | TRBJ1-2 | TRBV19 | CASSIRVDNYGYTF | TGTGCCAGTAGTATCCGGGTGGATAACTATGGCTACACCTTC
NA | NA | TRBJ1-1 | TRBV7-2 | CASSLFAGDTEAFF | TGTGCCAGCAGCTTATTCGCAGGGGATACTGAAGCTTTCTTT
NA | TRBD1 | TRBJ2-5 | TRBV2 | CASGDRGLQYF | TGTGCCAGCGGGGACAGGGGGCTCCAGTACTTC
NA | TRBD2 | TRBJ2-7 | TRBV2 | CASSGTSGGYEQYF | TGTGCCAGCAGTGGGACTAGCGGGGGATACGAGCAGTACTTC
NA | TRBD1 | TRBJ2-7 | TRBV10-1 | CASSPGQGTLLYF | TGCGCCAGCAGTCCGGGACAGGGGACCCTCCTGTACTTC
once | TRBD1 | TRBJ2-3 | TRBV6-2/TRBV6-3 | CASSTRDRGRDTQYF | TGTGCCAGCAGTACCCGGGACAGGGGAAGGGATACGCAGTATTTT
NA | NA | TRBJ2-6 | TRBV24-1 | CATARGHSGANVLTF | TGTGCCACCGCCAGAGGGCATTCTGGGGCCAACGTCCTGACTTTC
NA | TRBD1 | TRBJ1-1 | TRBV4-1 | CASSPQGHGGGTEAFF | TGCGCCAGCAGCCCACAGGGGCATGGTGGTGGCACTGAAGCTTTCTTT
once | NA | TRBJ2-7 | TRBV5-1 | CASSLGPVSYEQYF | TGCGCCAGCAGCTTGGGGCCAGTTTCCTACGAGCAGTACTTC
NA | TRBD1 | TRBJ2-3 | TRBV5-6 | CASSLEQGNPPQYF | TGTGCCAGCAGCTTGGAACAGGGGAATCCTCCGCAGTATTTT
NA | NA | TRBJ1-1 | TRBV7-6 | CASSPIGRNTEAFF | TGTGCCAGCAGCCCTATTGGGAGGAACACTGAAGCTTTCTTT
once | TRBD1 | TRBJ2-3 | TRBV5-1 | CASSLPTGGDSTDTQYF | TGCGCCAGCAGTTTACCGACAGGGGGCGATTCCACAGATACGCAGTATTTT
NA | TRBD1 | TRBJ2-2 | TRBV4-3 | CASSQDIADRGETGELFF | TGCGCCAGCAGCCAAGATATAGCGGACAGGGGAGAGACCGGGGAGCTGTTTTTT
NA | TRBD2 | TRBJ2-1 | TRBV6-2/TRBV6-3 | CASSRPSLAGGPLTLF | TGTGCCAGCAGTCGCCCCTCTCTAGCGGGGGGCCCTCTCACGCTCTTC
NA | TRBD1 | TRBJ2-5 | TRBV9 | CASSARQGAVGETQYF | TGTGCCAGCAGCGCTCGACAGGGGGCTGTAGGGGAGACCCAGTACTTC
NA | TRBD1 | TRBJ1-2 | TRBV7-2 | CASSSDRGPYGYTF | TGTGCCAGCAGCTCGGACAGGGGACCCTATGGCTACACCTTC
NA | NA | TRBJ2-7 | TRBV3-1/TRBV3-2 | CASSPRWQGTYEQYF | TGTGCCAGCAGCCCCCGTTGGCAGGGTACCTACGAGCAGTACTTC
once | NA | TRBJ2-7 | TRBV5-8 | CASSFAGLTYEQYF | TGTGCCAGCAGCTTCGCGGGGTTAACCTACGAGCAGTACTTC
NA | NA | TRBJ2-3 | TRBV7-6 | CASSLVGERGTDTQYF | TGTGCCAGCAGCTTAGTTGGGGAACGGGGGACAGATACGCAGTATTTT
NA | NA | TRBJ2-1 | TRBV19 | CASSMSYNEQFF | TGTGCCAGTAGTATGAGCTACAATGAGCAGTTCTTC
once | TRBD2 | TRBJ2-7 | TRBV7-8 | CATNRAGGPDEQYF | TGTGCCACCAACCGAGCGGGGGGGCCCGACGAGCAGTACTTC
few | TRBD1 | TRBJ1-2 | TRBV5-6 | CASSWLTGGYGYTF | TGTGCCAGCAGCTGGCTGACAGGGGGGTATGGCTACACCTTC
NA | NA | TRBJ2-7 | TRBV5-1 | CASSSSTARNYEQYF | TGCGCCAGCAGCTCCTCCACAGCAAGAAACTACGAGCAGTACTTC
NA | TRBD1 | TRBJ2-3 | TRBV10-3 | CAISESPTGSTDTQYF | TGTGCCATCAGTGAGTCTCCGACAGGGAGCACAGATACGCAGTATTTT